One and the same sample provided the 30 T cell receptor beta chains below, sequenced in a study of vaccination and CD4 T cells after COVID-19. TCRdb fed the PCR reads into MiXCR, producing one record per CDR3 protein. The repertoire includes about 21,000 distinct CDR3 sequences, around 64% of them detected once, and 1% to 1.3% sits in the top ten. The starting material was CD4+ T cells from blood, obtained after SARS-CoV-2 vaccination. These receptors came from a human donor who had recovered from COVID-19.

In its sample, this clonotype was seen a few times. The V call is TRBV5-6, the J call TRBJ1-2; 8 bases are shared with TRBD1. This CDR3 contains 16 residues. Germline CDR1 and CDR2: SGHDT and YYEEEE. The junction had 14 bases not matched to a gene; V was cut back by 4 bases and J by 6 bases. This CDR3 is CASSAPRPDRDDGYTF. The CDR3 bases are TGTGCCAGCAGCGCACCACGCCCGGACAGGGATGATGGCTACACCTTC.

The J gene is TRBJ1-5, the V gene TRBV27; 7 nucleotides match TRBD1. The V gene's germline CDR1 is MNHEY and CDR2 SMNVEV (reference sequence). This CDR3 region has 15 residues. Trimming removed 6 bases from V and 6 bases from J; junction bases left unmatched: 11. In DNA, the CDR3 is TGTGCCAGCAGAAAAGAGGGGGCAAGTGTTCAGCCCCAGCATTTT. It specifies CASRKEGASVQPQHF.

The count of this clonotype is one. The CDR3: CATAGGTRYEQYF. The CDR3 DNA sequence: TGTGCCACCGCGGGGGGAACTCGATACGAGCAGTACTTC. V gene TRBV6-1 combines with J gene TRBJ2-7; 8 bases fit TRBD2. From germline, CDR1 is MNHNS and CDR2 SASEGT. The CDR3 consists of 13 residues. Germline trimming cut 10 bases from V and 4 bases from J; bases unmatched to any gene: 9.

The CDR3 loop reads CSASPGTWAKNIQYF. The CDR3 DNA follows: TGCAGTGCTAGCCCCGGAACGTGGGCCAAAAACATTCAGTACTTC. This chain links TRBV20-1 with TRBJ2-4; D unresolved. The CDR3 runs 15 residues. The V end was cut by 3 bases, the J end by 1 base, with 13 bases between. Germline-derived CDR1 and CDR2 are DFQATT and SNEGSKA (reference sequence).

The rearrangement joins TRBV6-1 to TRBJ2-1, with D perhaps being TRBD1 or TRBD2 (5 bases each). V dropped 6 bases and J dropped 9 bases, with 12 bases sitting between them. Germline V CDR1 and CDR2: MNHNS, SASEGT. The CDR3 has 12 amino acids. CDR3 in DNA: TGTGCCAGCAGACGCGCCGGGACTGAGCAGTTCTTC. Translated, it gives CASRRAGTEQFF.

This chain joins TRBV10-3 and TRBJ1-5; D is perhaps TRBD1 (5 bases). The germline gives CDR1 ENHRY, CDR2 SYGVKD. Trimming removed 11 bases from V and 2 bases from J, with 16 bases in between. CDR3 size: 14 residues. The CDR3 nucleotides are TGTGCCCTCCGGGATCAAGGGGGCAATCAGCCCCAGCATTTT. Protein sequence: CALRDQGGNQPQHF.

V usage is TRBV30 and J usage is TRBJ1-2, with 8 bases that match TRBD1. The germline gives CDR1 GTSNPN, CDR2 SVGIG (reference sequence). The CDR3 has 13 amino acids. Trimming removed 4 bases from V and 4 bases from J; junction bases left unmatched: 5. The CDR3 protein is CAWTRDRPYGYTF. CDR3 sequence (DNA): TGTGCCTGGACGAGGGACAGGCCCTATGGCTACACCTTC.

The chain joins TRBV15 to TRBJ2-1; no firm D call. Between the trimmed V and J ends, which lost 7 bases and 7 bases, there was a span of 17 bases. There are 14 residues in the CDR3. Per germline, CDR1 LNHNV and CDR2 YYDKDF (reference sequence). Here the CDR3 reads CATNPDLSANEQFF. The CDR3 DNA reads as TGTGCCACCAACCCAGATCTATCGGCGAATGAGCAGTTCTTC.

This clonotype was observed a few times. The chain combines TRBV27 with TRBJ2-2, with 9 positions matching TRBD2. With V trimmed by 10 bases and J by 4 bases, 13 bases remained unmatched. There are 16 residues in the CDR3. The germline V gene encodes CDR1 MNHEY and CDR2 SMNVEV (reference sequence). CDR3 loop: CATRPPGLAGTGELFF. CDR3 in DNA: TGTGCCACCCGACCTCCGGGACTAGCAGGCACCGGGGAGCTGTTTTTT.

Only one count was recorded for this clonotype. V usage is TRBV7-2 and J usage is TRBJ1-1; D might be TRBD1 (5 bases). Per germline, CDR1 SGHTA and CDR2 FQGNSA. V was trimmed by 4 bases and J by 0 bases, leaving 15 bases between them. CDR3 size: 16 residues. The CDR3 region is CASSSFTGLMNTEAFF. The DNA for the CDR3 is TGTGCCAGCAGCTCCTTCACGGGACTTATGAACACTGAAGCTTTCTTT.

The CDR3 protein is CSATRTSAETQYF. Written as DNA, the CDR3 is TGCAGCGCAACCCGGACTAGCGCAGAGACCCAGTACTTC. The chain employs TRBV29-1 and TRBJ2-5; the match to TRBD2 covers 9 bases. This CDR3 has 13 amino acids. V was clipped by 7 bases and J by 4 bases; unmatched bases: 7. CDR1 is SQVTM, CDR2 ANQGSEA, per germline.

A few counts support this clonotype. The rearrangement uses TRBV7-2 and TRBJ1-1; D gene unclear. Germline V gene lookup returns CDR1 SGHTA and CDR2 FQGNSA. V was pared by 5 bases and J by 0 bases, with 7 bases between. CDR3 size: 13 residues. In nucleotides, the CDR3 is TGTGCCAGCAGCCCGATCATGAACACTGAAGCTTTCTTT. Protein product: CASSPIMNTEAFF.

J is TRBJ2-5 and V is TRBV7-2; the match to TRBD2 covers 10 bases. Trimming removed 4 bases from V and 1 base from J; junction bases left unmatched: 12. Per germline, CDR1 SGHTA and CDR2 FQGNSA. CDR3 length: 18 residues. CDR3 DNA: TGTGCCAGCAGCTCACCCCCCGGGACTAGCGTACCCCAAGAGACCCAGTACTTC. Translation gives CASSSPPGTSVPQETQYF.

The chain has TRBV20-1 and TRBJ1-1; D possibly corresponds to TRBD1 (5 bases). Germline CDR1 is DFQATT and CDR2 is SNEGSKA (reference sequence). CDR3 length: 11 residues. V lost 6 bases, J lost 12 bases, and 17 bases lay in between. The DNA of the CDR3 is TGCAGTGCCACTCGGAGGGGCGGAACTTTCTTT. As protein: CSATRRGGTFF.

This sequence joins TRBV7-9 and TRBJ1-1, with TRBD1 matching 7 bases. The CDR3 spans 14 residues. The junction had 3 bases not matched to a gene; V was cut back by 4 bases and J by 1 base. The germline gives CDR1 SEHNR, CDR2 FQNEAQ (reference sequence). The CDR3 sequence is CASSSGQENTEAFF. CDR3 coding DNA: TGTGCCAGCAGCTCAGGACAGGAGAACACTGAAGCTTTCTTT.

The rearrangement joins TRBV15 to TRBJ2-1, with unresolved D. The CDR3 consists of 14 residues. Trimming shortened V by 3 bases and J by 12 bases, and 18 bases separated the two germline ends. Germline loops: CDR1 LNHNV, CDR2 YYDKDF (reference sequence). The CDR3 nucleotides read TGTGCCACCAGCAGCGAGCGCTTTACGTTCGGGCAGTTCTTC. Protein product: CATSSERFTFGQFF.

This clonotype was found a few times. This chain joins TRBV6-1 and TRBJ2-5; tentatively, D is TRBD2 (5 bases). CDR1 MNHNS and CDR2 SASEGT come from the germline V gene. With 6 bases removed from V and 4 bases from J, the gap between germline ends came to 21 bases. The CDR3 covers 16 residues. CDR3 bases: TGTGCCAGCAGCTCCGTCCGAGGGCCCAAAGGAGAGACCCAGTACTTC. Encoded protein: CASSSVRGPKGETQYF.

V gene TRBV2 combines with J gene TRBJ2-3, with a weak D call TRBD1 (5 bases). Germline assignment: CDR1 SNHLY and CDR2 FYNNEI. Trimming cost V 6 bases and J 2 bases, with 12 bases left between them. This CDR3 spans 14 amino acids. The CDR3 loop reads CASRNRQYTDTQYF. The CDR3 bases are TGTGCCAGCAGGAACCGACAGTACACAGATACGCAGTATTTT.

This sequence joins TRBV19 and TRBJ2-3, with 14 bases identical to TRBD2. CDR3 length: 19 amino acids. Germline CDR1 and CDR2: LNHDA and SQIVND (reference sequence). V dropped 0 bases and J dropped 1; count of bases not matched to a gene: 6. The CDR3 sequence: CASSIEAGLAGVGTDTQYF. The DNA for the CDR3 is TGTGCCAGTAGTATAGAGGCGGGACTAGCGGGAGTGGGCACAGATACGCAGTATTTT.

This clonotype has only one observation. The chain recombines TRBV5-1 with TRBJ2-5, with 9 nucleotides matching TRBD1. Germline CDR1 reads SGHRS; CDR2 reads YFSETQ. The CDR3 is 18 amino acids. The ends lost 1 base at V and 5 bases at J; junction bases unmatched: 15. The DNA for the CDR3 is TGCGCCAGCAGCTTGCCTTCCCCCCTGACAGGGGGAGGGGAGACCCAGTACTTC. As protein: CASSLPSPLTGGGETQYF.

This rearrangement joins TRBV5-8 to TRBJ2-2; no clear D gene. The CDR3 is 13 residues long. Trimming left V 0 bases short and J 4 bases short, with 4 bases between. Germline V lookup: CDR1 SGHTS, CDR2 YDEGEE. The CDR3 sequence: CASSLATTGELFF. The CDR3 DNA follows: TGTGCCAGCAGCTTGGCTACCACCGGGGAGCTGTTTTTT.

In nucleotides, the CDR3 is TGTGCCATGGGACAGGGAGGGGATAATGAAAAACTGTTTTTT. Translated: CAMGQGGDNEKLFF. This chain connects TRBV6-1 to TRBJ1-4; 9 bases agree with TRBD1. Trimming took 10 bases from V and 4 from J; bases not matched to a gene: 7. This CDR3 spans 14 amino acids. Germline V gene data show CDR1 as MNHNS and CDR2 as SASEGT.

The V call is TRBV6-2 or TRBV6-3, the J call TRBJ1-2, with D hard to call. Deletions cut 6 bases from V and 5 bases from J, with 13 bases between. This CDR3 has 13 amino acids. The germline V gene encodes CDR1 MNHEY and CDR2 SVGEGT. CDR3 nucleotides: TGTGCCAGCAGCGAACTGGCAGAATATGGCTACACCTTC. Amino acids: CASSELAEYGYTF.

This clonotype was observed a few times. The chain employs TRBV19 and TRBJ1-4; 7 positions agree with TRBD1. Germline V gene data show CDR1 as LNHDA and CDR2 as SQIVND (reference sequence). Germline trimming cut 6 bases from V and 3 bases from J; bases unmatched to any gene: 10. The CDR3 is 16 residues long. CDR3 protein: CASSTPRDRANEKLFF. The DNA of the CDR3 is TGTGCCAGTAGCACACCGCGGGACAGAGCTAATGAAAAACTGTTTTTT.

This clonotype was picked up a small number of times. The rearrangement uses TRBV9 and TRBJ1-2; a possible D gene is TRBD1 (5 bases). Germline V gives CDR1 SGDLS, CDR2 YYNGEE. The CDR3 sequence is 13 residues long. The ends were cut back, 1 base at V and 7 bases at J, with 11 bases in the middle. The CDR3 sequence is CASSVMEGVGYTF. CDR3 bases: TGTGCCAGCAGCGTAATGGAAGGGGTTGGCTACACCTTC.

V usage is TRBV24-1 and J usage is TRBJ2-1, with 8 nucleotides matching TRBD1. The CDR3 totals 15 residues. V gave up 6 bases and J gave up 3 bases; unmatched junction bases: 6. Germline CDR1 and CDR2: KGHDR and SFDVKD. In DNA form, the CDR3 reads TGTGCCACCAGTAGCCAGGGGGCTGTCTACAATGAGCAGTTCTTC. Its protein is CATSSQGAVYNEQFF.

This clonotype has just a few counts. V usage is TRBV19 and J usage is TRBJ2-3, with a weak D call TRBD2 (5 bases). Germline-derived CDR1 and CDR2 are LNHDA and SQIVND (reference sequence). This CDR3 spans 13 amino acids. With 5 bases removed from V and 2 bases from J, the gap between germline ends came to 8 bases. CDR3 sequence reads: CASSADFTDTQYF. In DNA, the CDR3 is TGTGCCAGTAGTGCGGACTTCACAGATACGCAGTATTTT.

The chain joins TRBV20-1 to TRBJ1-5, with 10 bases lining up with TRBD1. This CDR3 region has 12 residues. The V gene's germline CDR1 is DFQATT and CDR2 SNEGSKA (reference sequence). The CDR3 DNA is TGCAGAGCCGGGACAGGGGATCAGCCCCAGCATTTT. Translated, it gives CRAGTGDQPQHF.

The rearrangement links TRBV19 to TRBJ2-7, with TRBD2 as a possible D gene (6 bases). Germline V gene lookup returns CDR1 LNHDA and CDR2 SQIVND (reference sequence). V gave up 3 bases and J gave up 3 bases, with 18 bases separating them. CDR3 size: 16 residues. CDR3 protein: CASSIRMGDGGYEQYF. The CDR3 DNA reads as TGTGCCAGTAGTATCCGCATGGGGGACGGGGGCTACGAGCAGTACTTC. Variable domain in full (rest from reference TRBV19 and TRBJ2-7): DGGITQSPKYLFRKEGQNVTLSCEQNLNHDAMYWYRQDPGQGLRLIYYSQIVNDFQKGDIAEGYSVSREKKESFPLTVTSAQKNPTAFYLCASSIRMGDGGYEQYFGPGTRLTVT.

This rearrangement joins TRBV6-4 to TRBJ2-3, with 8 positions matching TRBD2. CDR1 is MRHNA and CDR2 is SNTAGT in the germline V gene. The CDR3 is 15 residues long. Germline trimming cut 4 bases from V and 3 bases from J; bases unmatched to any gene: 6. CDR3 region: CASSVSGIGTDTQYF. Here the CDR3 DNA reads TGTGCCAGCAGTGTTAGCGGGATTGGTACAGATACGCAGTATTTT.